This T cell receptor (beta chain) originates from a study of T cell repertoires in aging, cancer and after chemotherapy. A mixed TRB-A/B primer pool amplified rearranged TRB by multiplex touch-down PCR. TCRdb recomputed calls from the multiplex PCR reads with MiXCR, one row per CDR3 protein. The table records around 6,100 distinct CDR3 sequences, about 29% of them present only once. TCR beta rearrangements were amplified from peripheral blood genomic DNA. From germline, CDR1 is DFQATT and CDR2 SNEGSKA (reference sequence). Losses at the gene ends were 6 bases for V and 8 bases for J; bases not matched to a gene: 4. The CDR3 has 11 amino acids.

The receptor was derived from a human donor with a blood cancer. The donor label of this sample is uncertain. Sequencing was done on a sample of blood. This chain links TRBV20-1 with TRBJ2-1; TRBD1 agrees at 7 bases. CDR3 in DNA: TGCAGTGCAGACAGGGTCCATGAGCAGTTCTTC. This gives the protein CSADRVHEQFF.